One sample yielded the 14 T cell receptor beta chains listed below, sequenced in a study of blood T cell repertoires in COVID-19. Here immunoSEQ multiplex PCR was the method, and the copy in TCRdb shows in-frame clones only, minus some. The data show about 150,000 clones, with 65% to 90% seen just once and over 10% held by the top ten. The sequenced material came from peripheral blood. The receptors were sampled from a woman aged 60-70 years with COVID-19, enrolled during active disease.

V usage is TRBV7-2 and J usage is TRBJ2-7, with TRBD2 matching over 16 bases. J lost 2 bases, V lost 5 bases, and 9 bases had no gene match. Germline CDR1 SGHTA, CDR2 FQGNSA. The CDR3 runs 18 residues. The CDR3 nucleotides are TGTGCCAGCAGCCGGGGGACTAGCGGGAGGGCCGGCCCCTACGAGCAGTACTTC. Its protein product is CASSRGTSGRAGPYEQYF.

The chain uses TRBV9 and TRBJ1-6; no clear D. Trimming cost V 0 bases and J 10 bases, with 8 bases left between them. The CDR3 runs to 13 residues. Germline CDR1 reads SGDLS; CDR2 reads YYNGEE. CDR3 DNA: TGTGCCAGCAGCGTAGAACACAGCTCACCCCTCCACTTT. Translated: CASSVEHSSPLHF.

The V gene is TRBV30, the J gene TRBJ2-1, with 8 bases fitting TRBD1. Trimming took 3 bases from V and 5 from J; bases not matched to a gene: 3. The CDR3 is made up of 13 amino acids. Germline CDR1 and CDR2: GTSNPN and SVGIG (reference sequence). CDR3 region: CAWRRQGNNEQFF. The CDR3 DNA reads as TGTGCCTGGAGGAGACAGGGGAACAATGAGCAGTTCTTC. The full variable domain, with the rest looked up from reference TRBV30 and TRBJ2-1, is SQTIHQWPATLVQPVGSPLSLECTVEGTSNPNLYWYRQAAGRGLQLLFYSVGIGQISSEVPQNLSASRPQDRQFILSSKKLLLSDSGFYLCAWRRQGNNEQFFGPGTRLTVL.

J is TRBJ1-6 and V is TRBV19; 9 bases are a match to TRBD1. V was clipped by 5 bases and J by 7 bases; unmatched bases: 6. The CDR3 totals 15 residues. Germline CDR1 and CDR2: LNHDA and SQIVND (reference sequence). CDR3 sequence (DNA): TGTGCCAGTAGTCCCCGGGACAGGGAGAATTCACCCCTCCACTTT. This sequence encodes CASSPRDRENSPLHF.

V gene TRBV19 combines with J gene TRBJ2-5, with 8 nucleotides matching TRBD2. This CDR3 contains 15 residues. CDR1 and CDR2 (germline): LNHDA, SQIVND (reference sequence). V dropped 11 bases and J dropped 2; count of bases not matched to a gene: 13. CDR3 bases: TGTGCCTCTAATGAAAAGCGGGGGCCACAAGAGACCCAGTACTTC. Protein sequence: CASNEKRGPQETQYF. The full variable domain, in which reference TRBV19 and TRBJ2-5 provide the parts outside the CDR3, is DGGITQSPKYLFRKEGQNVTLSCEQNLNHDAMYWYRQDPGQGLRLIYYSQIVNDFQKGDIAEGYSVSREKKESFPLTVTSAQKNPTAFYLCASNEKRGPQETQYFGPGTRLLVL.

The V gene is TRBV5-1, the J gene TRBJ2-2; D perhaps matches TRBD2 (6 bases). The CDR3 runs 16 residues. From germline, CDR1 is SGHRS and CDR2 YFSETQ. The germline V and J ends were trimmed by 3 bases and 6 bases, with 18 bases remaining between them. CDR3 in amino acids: CASSSPGTPRPGELFF. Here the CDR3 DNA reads TGCGCCAGCAGCTCACCCGGGACTCCTAGGCCCGGGGAGCTGTTTTTT. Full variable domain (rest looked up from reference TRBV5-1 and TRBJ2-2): KAGVTQTPRYLIKTRGQQVTLSCSPISGHRSVSWYQQTPGQGLQFLFEYFSETQRNKGNFPGRFSGRQFSNSRSEMNVSTLELGDSALYLCASSSPGTPRPGELFFGEGSRLTVL.

The CDR3 region is CASTYRVNTGELFF. The CDR3 DNA reads as TGTGCCAGCACATACAGGGTTAACACCGGGGAGCTGTTTTTT. The chain is built from TRBV7-9 and TRBJ2-2, with D possibly TRBD1 on 6 matching bases. The CDR3 totals 14 residues. V lost 7 bases, J lost 2 bases, and 11 bases lay in between. CDR1 SEHNR and CDR2 FQNEAQ come from the germline V gene (reference sequence).

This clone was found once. CDR3 nucleotides: TGTGCCAGCAGCTCGTCAATCGGTCAGCCCCAGCATTTT. Its translation: CASSSSIGQPQHF. The chain couples TRBV5-4 to TRBJ1-5, with unresolved D. The V end lost 3 bases, the J end lost 6 bases, and 10 bases lay between the germline ends. The CDR3 covers 13 residues. CDR1 and CDR2 from the germline V gene are SGHNT and YYREEE (reference sequence).

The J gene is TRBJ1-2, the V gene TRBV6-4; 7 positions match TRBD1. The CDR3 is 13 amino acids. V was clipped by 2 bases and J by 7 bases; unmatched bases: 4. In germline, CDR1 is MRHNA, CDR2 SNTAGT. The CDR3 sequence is CASSDDRVSGYTF. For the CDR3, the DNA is TGTGCCAGCAGTGACGACAGGGTATCTGGCTACACCTTC.

The chain's CDR3 is CASSLSSVSHGYTF. Written as DNA, the CDR3 is TGCGCCAGCAGCTTGTCGTCGGTTTCACATGGCTACACCTTC. The chain couples TRBV5-1 to TRBJ1-2; D is unclear. The CDR3 runs to 14 residues. Germline CDR1 SGHRS, CDR2 YFSETQ. Between the trimmed V and J ends, which lost 1 base and 6 bases, there was a span of 13 bases.

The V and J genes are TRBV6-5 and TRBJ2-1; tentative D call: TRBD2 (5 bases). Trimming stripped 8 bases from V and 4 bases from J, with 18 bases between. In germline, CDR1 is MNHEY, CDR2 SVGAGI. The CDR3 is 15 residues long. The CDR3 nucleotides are TGTGCCAGCTTCCGTACGAGGGCGTCTTACAATGAGCAGTTCTTC. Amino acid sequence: CASFRTRASYNEQFF.

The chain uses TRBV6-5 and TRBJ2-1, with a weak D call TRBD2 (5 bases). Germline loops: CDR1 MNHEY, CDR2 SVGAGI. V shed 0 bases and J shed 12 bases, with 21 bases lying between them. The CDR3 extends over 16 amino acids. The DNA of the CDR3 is TGTGCCAGCAGTTACTCCCAACCTTGGAGAGACGCGGGGCAGTTCTTC. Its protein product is CASSYSQPWRDAGQFF.

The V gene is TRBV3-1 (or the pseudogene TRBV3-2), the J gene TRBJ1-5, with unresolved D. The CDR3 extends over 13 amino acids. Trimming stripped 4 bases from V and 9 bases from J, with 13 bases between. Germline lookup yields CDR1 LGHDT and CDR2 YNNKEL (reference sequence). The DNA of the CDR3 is TGTGCCAGCAGCCCGAGAACCGAGGGGCCCCAGCATTTT. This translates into CASSPRTEGPQHF.

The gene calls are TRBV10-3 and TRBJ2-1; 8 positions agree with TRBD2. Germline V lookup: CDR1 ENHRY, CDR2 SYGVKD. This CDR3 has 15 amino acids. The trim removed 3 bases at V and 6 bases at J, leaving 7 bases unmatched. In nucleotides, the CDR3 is TGTGCCATCAGTGATGCGAGCGGGAGTGGCAATGAGCAGTTCTTC. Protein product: CAISDASGSGNEQFF.